The 14 T cell receptor beta chains below were found in one sample sequenced in a study of blood T cell repertoires in COVID-19. TCRdb's table, derived via immunoSEQ multiplex PCR, lists solely in-frame clones and lacks some. The sample has roughly 250,000 clones; about 88% are singletons. The sample consisted of peripheral blood. All receptors come from a woman in her thirties or forties who had recovered from COVID-19.

V gene TRBV2 combines with J gene TRBJ1-2; 8 bases map to TRBD1. J was trimmed by 2 bases and V by 7 bases; bases with no gene match: 6. CDR1 and CDR2 (germline): SNHLY, FYNNEI. This CDR3 comprises 14 residues. The CDR3: CASKLQGGNYGYTF. Written as DNA, the CDR3 is TGTGCCAGCAAATTACAGGGGGGGAACTATGGCTACACCTTC. Full variable domain (remainder filled in from reference TRBV2 and TRBJ1-2): EPEVTQTPSHQVTQMGQEVILRCVPISNHLYFYWYRQILGQKVEFLVSFYNNEISEKSEIFDDQFSVERPDGSNFTLKIRSTKLEDSAMYFCASKLQGGNYGYTFGSGTRLTVV.

CDR3: CASSQGARVRGDEQFF. DNA for the CDR3: TGTGCCAGCAGCCAAGGTGCCCGGGTTCGAGGCGATGAGCAGTTCTTC. This chain links TRBV3-1 (or the pseudogene TRBV3-2) with TRBJ2-1, with D unclear. Trimming stripped 1 base from V and 8 bases from J, with 18 bases between. The germline V gene encodes CDR1 LGHDT and CDR2 YNNKEL (reference sequence). CDR3 size: 16 residues.

The CDR3 protein is CASSLSVSGRATNEQFF. Written as DNA, the CDR3 is TGCGCCAGCAGCTTGTCGGTGAGCGGGAGGGCCACAAATGAGCAGTTCTTC. The V gene is TRBV5-1, the J gene TRBJ2-1; 10 bases line up with TRBD2. The CDR3 loop spans 17 amino acids. With V trimmed by 1 base and J by 7 bases, 11 bases remained unmatched. Germline lookup yields CDR1 SGHRS and CDR2 YFSETQ.

This clone appeared a single time. Other DNA sequences of this sample code for an identical CDR3. The V and J genes are TRBV7-3 and TRBJ1-2; the D is unclear. V was clipped by 0 bases and J by 6 bases, with 5 bases between them. The germline gives CDR1 SGHTA, CDR2 FQGTGA. There are 12 residues in the CDR3. The chain's CDR3 is CASSLTGDGYTF. The CDR3 nucleotides read TGTGCCAGCAGCTTAACCGGGGATGGCTACACCTTC.

This clone occurred once. V gene TRBV5-1 combines with J gene TRBJ1-4; perhaps TRBD1 as D (6 bases). Germline CDR1 reads SGHRS; CDR2 reads YFSETQ. The CDR3 extends over 14 amino acids. The germline V and J ends were trimmed by 5 bases and 7 bases, with 15 bases remaining between them. The CDR3 DNA is TGCGCCAGCAGAAAAAACAGGGAACGTGAAAAACTGTTTTTT. Protein: CASRKNREREKLFF.

J is TRBJ2-7 and V is TRBV20-1; 9 bases match TRBD2. The CDR3 loop spans 13 amino acids. CDR1 is DFQATT and CDR2 is SNEGSKA in the germline V gene (reference sequence). V lost 3 bases to trimming and J lost 7 bases; unmatched junction nucleotides: 7. In DNA, the CDR3 is TGCAGTGCTAGTGGCAGCGGGAGGAGGGAGCAGTACTTC. Its translation: CSASGSGRREQYF.

V gene TRBV25-1 combines with J gene TRBJ1-4; D is ambiguous. Germline V gives CDR1 MGHDK, CDR2 SYGVNS. Trimming left V 1 base short and J 8 bases short, with 17 bases between. The CDR3 is 16 residues long. The CDR3 DNA is TGTGCCAGCAGTGAATTCACGGTGAGGCTCGGAGAAAAACTGTTTTTT. Its translation is CASSEFTVRLGEKLFF.

V and J are TRBV27 and TRBJ2-7; a possible D gene is TRBD2 (5 bases). From germline, CDR1 is MNHEY and CDR2 SMNVEV (reference sequence). V shed 2 bases and J shed 2 bases, with 10 bases lying between them. This CDR3 comprises 14 residues. The DNA of the CDR3 is TGTGCCAGCAGTTTAAGAGGAGGTACCTACGAGCAGTACTTC. This translates into CASSLRGGTYEQYF.

The CDR3 region is CASSFSRAGSSYNSPLHF. Written as DNA, the CDR3 is TGTGCCAGCAGTTTCTCTCGGGCGGGGAGCTCCTATAATTCACCCCTCCACTTT. This chain connects TRBV28 to TRBJ1-6, with unresolved D. The CDR3 runs to 18 residues. Germline V CDR1 and CDR2: MDHEN, SYDVKM. V lost 3 bases and J 0 bases, leaving 15 bases between the germline ends. The full variable domain, rest sourced from reference TRBV28 and TRBJ1-6, is DVKVTQSSRYLVKRTGEKVFLECVQDMDHENMFWYRQDPGLGLRLIYFSYDVKMKEKGDIPEGYSVSREKKERFSLILESASTNQTSMYLCASSFSRAGSSYNSPLHFGNGTRLTVT.

The chain combines TRBV11-2 with TRBJ2-1; perhaps TRBD2 as D (6 bases). This CDR3 comprises 16 residues. From germline, CDR1 is SGHAT and CDR2 FQNNGV. V was shortened by 3 bases and J by 14 bases, with 26 bases between the two germline ends. The CDR3: CASSLAPGSGSFLEFF. In nucleotides, the CDR3 is TGTGCCAGCAGCTTGGCCCCCGGTAGCGGATCCTTTCTTGAGTTCTTC.

This clone was seen a single time. This chain uses TRBV10-2 with TRBJ1-1, with 8 bases identical to TRBD1. Germline CDR1 reads WSHSY; CDR2 reads SAAADI. The CDR3 totals 15 residues. After removal of 7 bases from V and 2 bases from J, the junction contained 9 bases not matched to a gene. In DNA, the CDR3 is TGCGCCAGCAATTCAGACAGGGGATATAACACTGAAGCTTTCTTT. This gives the protein CASNSDRGYNTEAFF.

The rearrangement joins TRBV7-9 to TRBJ2-1, with a tentative D call TRBD1 (5 bases). The V end lost 5 bases, the J end lost 4 bases, and 15 bases lay between the germline ends. CDR1 and CDR2 (germline): SEHNR, FQNEAQ (reference sequence). This CDR3 contains 15 residues. CDR3 region: CASSAQGRRYNEQFF. For the CDR3, the DNA is TGTGCCAGCAGCGCGCAGGGTCGAAGATACAATGAGCAGTTCTTC.

The chain is built from TRBV20-1 and TRBJ2-6, with D possibly being TRBD2 (5 bases). CDR1 and CDR2 from the germline V gene are DFQATT and SNEGSKA (reference sequence). This CDR3 is 15 amino acids long. The ends were cut back, 3 bases at V and 2 bases at J, with 11 bases in the middle. The CDR3 DNA is TGCAGTGCTAGTAGTAGCGCTACTGGGGCCAACGTCCTGACTTTC. Residues: CSASSSATGANVLTF.

The chain links TRBV19 to TRBJ2-7, with 8 nucleotides matching TRBD1. V lost 6 bases and J lost 6; bases outside the gene matches: 4. The CDR3 has 12 residues. The germline V gene has CDR1 LNHDA and CDR2 SQIVND (reference sequence). CDR3 sequence: CASSPGGSEQYF. The CDR3 nucleotides read TGTGCCAGTAGCCCAGGGGGCTCCGAGCAGTACTTC. Full variable domain (remainder filled in from reference TRBV19 and TRBJ2-7): DGGITQSPKYLFRKEGQNVTLSCEQNLNHDAMYWYRQDPGQGLRLIYYSQIVNDFQKGDIAEGYSVSREKKESFPLTVTSAQKNPTAFYLCASSPGGSEQYFGPGTRLTVT.